The rows below give T cell receptor beta chains drawn from one sample of a study of glioma-infiltrating T cells after dendritic cell vaccination. Some clones are missing from TCRdb's copy, which holds only in-frame ones; the method was immunoSEQ multiplex PCR. The data show more than 30,000 clones, 90% to 95% seen once. The sequencing used blood, collected before dendritic cell vaccination. These receptors were collected from a human donor with glioblastoma. Each CDR3 is given with its conserved first and last residue. The D gene is left open where the match is weak. Clone size is shown for a subset of rows, as once, few, many or a class of expanded clone.

v_call	cdr3_length	clone_size	d_call	j_call	cdr3_nt	cdr3_aa
TRBV5-5	16	once	TRBD1	TRBJ1-1	TGTGCCAGCAGCTTGGGATTGGGACAGGGAAGTACTGAAGCTTTCTTT	CASSLGLGQGSTEAFF
TRBV4-1	15	.	TRBD1	TRBJ2-1	TGCGCCAGCAGCCTTCGGGGGACAGGATCATATGAGCAGTTCTTC	CASSLRGTGSYEQFF
TRBV19	13	.	.	TRBJ2-5	TGTGCCACCCTACCACAGGGTCGGGAGACCCAGTACTTC	CATLPQGRETQYF
TRBV30	16	.	.	TRBJ1-6	TGTGCCTGGAGTGTGGGGGGAACATCCTATAATTCCCCCCTCCACTTT	CAWSVGGTSYNSPLHF
TRBV4-2	14	.	.	TRBJ1-4	TGTGCCAGCAGCCAAGACAGTCCTAATGAAAAACTGTTTTTT	CASSQDSPNEKLFF
TRBV5-6	11	few	.	TRBJ2-1	TGTGCCAGCAGCTTCCAGGGTGAGCAGTTCTTC	CASSFQGEQFF
TRBV28	15	.	.	TRBJ1-6	TGTGCCAGCAGGACTCCGGGACAAGCTAATTCACCCCTCCACTTT	CASRTPGQANSPLHF
TRBV5-1	15	.	.	TRBJ1-1	TGCGCCAGCAGCTTGGACGGCGGGGTTTACACTGAAGCTTTCTTT	CASSLDGGVYTEAFF
TRBV5-1	16	few	TRBD2	TRBJ2-1	TGCGCCAGCAGCTTGGGGTCGAGCGGGGGGCTCAATGAGCAGTTCTTC	CASSLGSSGGLNEQFF
TRBV15	15	.	.	TRBJ1-3	TGTGCCACCAGCAGAGATTGGGGGACTGAGAGCACCATATATTTT	CATSRDWGTESTIYF
TRBV5-4	13	few	.	TRBJ2-7	TGTGCCAGCAGCTTGAACAGAGCCTACGAGCAGTACTTC	CASSLNRAYEQYF
TRBV6-5	13	.	.	TRBJ1-5	TGTGCCACCTCGGGGGGGAGGAATCAGCCCCAGCATTTT	CATSGGRNQPQHF
TRBV10-3	13	.	TRBD2	TRBJ2-7	TGTGCCATCGGAAACGAGCGGGACGACGAGCAGTACTTC	CAIGNERDDEQYF
TRBV7-8	12	.	.	TRBJ1-2	TGTGCCAGCAGCGCGGGACTGAATGGCTACACCTTC	CASSAGLNGYTF
TRBV12-2	16	.	.	TRBJ1-1	TGTGCAAGTCGCTGGAGGACAGGGCTCCTGAACACTGAAGCTTTCTTT	CASRWRTGLLNTEAFF
TRBV11-2	14	.	TRBD1	TRBJ1-4	TGTGCCAGCAGCTCCCGGGACAGGAACGAAAAACTGTTTTTT	CASSSRDRNEKLFF
TRBV6-1	15	.	TRBD1	TRBJ2-7	TGTGCCAGCAGGGGCTCCGGGACAGCCTCCTACGAGCAGTACTTC	CASRGSGTASYEQYF
TRBV19	13	.	.	TRBJ1-1	TGTGCCAGTAGAGGCAGGAGGGGCCCTGAAGCTTTCTTT	CASRGRRGPEAFF
TRBV18	15	.	.	TRBJ2-5	TGTGCCAGCTCACCTTCCAACAGGGTCCAAGAGACCCAGTACTTC	CASSPSNRVQETQYF
TRBV5-4	18	.	.	TRBJ2-7	TGTGCCAGCAGCTTGGAATCGCCGGGAAGGCAACGGATCTACGAGCAGTACTTC	CASSLESPGRQRIYEQYF
TRBV5-1	16	.	TRBD1	TRBJ2-5	TGCGCCAGCAGCTCCCGAGGGACAGGGTCCGTGGAGACCCAGTACTTC	CASSSRGTGSVETQYF
TRBV7-2	15	.	TRBD2	TRBJ2-5	TGTGCCAGCAGCTTAGCGGCGGGGGGGCGCGAGACCCAGTACTTC	CASSLAAGGRETQYF
TRBV10-3	14	.	.	TRBJ2-2	TGTGCCATCGGGGGAACAGGGTACACCGGGGAGCTGTTTTTT	CAIGGTGYTGELFF
TRBV19	13	.	.	TRBJ2-1	TGTGCCAGTAGTATCGGGTCCGACAATGAGCAGTTCTTC	CASSIGSDNEQFF
TRBV18	15	.	TRBD1	TRBJ1-1	TGTGCCAGCTCACCGACAGGGGAAATGAACACTGAAGCTTTCTTT	CASSPTGEMNTEAFF
TRBV28	17	.	TRBD2	TRBJ2-1	TGTGCCAGCAGTCCAGGGGGTAGCGGGGGCCGCTACAATGAGCAGTTCTTC	CASSPGGSGGRYNEQFF
TRBV19	16	.	TRBD1	TRBJ1-4	TGTGCCAGTAGTGACCCCAGGGGGTCGACTAATGAAAAACTGTTTTTT	CASSDPRGSTNEKLFF
TRBV7-6	13	.	.	TRBJ2-7	TGTGCCAGCAGCTTACAGGGCGCCTACGAGCAGTACTTC	CASSLQGAYEQYF
TRBV6-1	14	few	.	TRBJ1-6	TGTGCCAGCAGTGAACAGTCCACGGGATCACCCCTCCACTTT	CASSEQSTGSPLHF
TRBV4-1	14	.	.	TRBJ2-2	TGCGCCAGCACCGAGGGTATCGGCACCGGGGAGCTGTTTTTT	CASTEGIGTGELFF
TRBV5-5	18	.	TRBD1	TRBJ1-1	TGTGCCAGCAGCGGGGGGTTCTTGAGCGGACAGGGGCGGACTGAAGCTTTCTTT	CASSGGFLSGQGRTEAFF
TRBV5-6	15	.	TRBD2	TRBJ2-5	TGTGCCAGCAGCTTAGCGGGGGGGTTCTCAGAGACCCAGTACTTC	CASSLAGGFSETQYF
TRBV10-2	13	.	.	TRBJ2-7	TGCGCCAGCAGTGACTCAGGGCTGCGGGAGCAGTACTTC	CASSDSGLREQYF
TRBV4-2	19	.	TRBD2	TRBJ2-3	TGTGCCAGCAGCCGCGATCCCTCCGGGACTAGCGGGGGGACGGGTACGCAGTATTTT	CASSRDPSGTSGGTGTQYF
TRBV6-5	14	.	.	TRBJ1-6	TGTGCCAGCAGCCGGCGACAGGAGAATTCACCCCTCCACTTT	CASSRRQENSPLHF
TRBV5-6	16	.	.	TRBJ1-1	TGTGCCAGCAGTCTGGGCGCGGGTCAGACGAACACTGAAGCTTTCTTT	CASSLGAGQTNTEAFF
TRBV21-1	19	.	.	TRBJ2-5	TGTGCCAGCAGCATCGGGGTAGCGGGGGGGCCCGAAAATCAAGAGACCCAGTACTTC	CASSIGVAGGPENQETQYF
TRBV19	15	.	.	TRBJ1-2	TGTGCCAGTAGTATTGTGGGGGCCACTAACTATGGCTACACCTTC	CASSIVGATNYGYTF
TRBV6-1	13	.	.	TRBJ2-2	TGTGCCACCCCGGACTGGAACACCGGGGAGCTGTTTTTT	CATPDWNTGELFF
TRBV4-1	15	few	TRBD1	TRBJ1-5	TGCGCCAGCAGCACGGACAGGGGAGGCAATCAGCCCCAGCATTTT	CASSTDRGGNQPQHF
TRBV2	14	.	.	TRBJ2-5	TGTGCCAGCATGAGAGCGCGAGTCCAAGAGACCCAGTACTTC	CASMRARVQETQYF
TRBV14	14	once	TRBD1	TRBJ1-1	TGTGCCAGCAGCCCGCTAGGACAGGGGAGAGAAGCTTTCTTT	CASSPLGQGREAFF
TRBV5-1	13	.	.	TRBJ2-5	TGCGCCAGCAGTGCGATAGGAGGAGAGACCCAGTACTTC	CASSAIGGETQYF
TRBV10-3	13	.	.	TRBJ1-3	TGTGCCATCAGTGCAGGGTCTGGAAACACCATATATTTT	CAISAGSGNTIYF
TRBV7-2	13	.	.	TRBJ2-2	TGTGCCAGCAGCTTAACAAAATCCGGGGAGCTGTTTTTT	CASSLTKSGELFF
TRBV15	13	once	.	TRBJ2-7	TGTGCCACCAGCAGGGCACAGGGTTACGAGCAGTACTTC	CATSRAQGYEQYF
TRBV5-6	15	.	TRBD1	TRBJ1-5	TGTGCCAGCAGCCGGGACAGGGGAGGCAATCAGCCCCAGCATTTT	CASSRDRGGNQPQHF
TRBV19	16	.	TRBD1	TRBJ1-1	TGTGCCAGTAGTATGGGGGACAGGGGCAGGTACACTGAAGCTTTCTTT	CASSMGDRGRYTEAFF
TRBV6-5	16	.	.	TRBJ2-5	TGTGCCAGCAGTTACCTGGACTCTCGAGTGGCGGAGACCCAGTACTTC	CASSYLDSRVAETQYF
TRBV15	13	.	.	TRBJ2-3	TGTGCCACCAGCTCCCGGGGAGACGATACGCAGTATTTT	CATSSRGDDTQYF
TRBV5-4	15	.	TRBD1	TRBJ2-2	TGTGCCAGCAGCCTGACAGGGGGTAACACCGGGGAGCTGTTTTTT	CASSLTGGNTGELFF
TRBV7-8	17	.	TRBD2	TRBJ2-3	TGTGCCAGCAGCTTAGTCGGAGCGGGGGGCCGGTCAGATACGCAGTATTTT	CASSLVGAGGRSDTQYF
TRBV6-5	15	.	TRBD2	TRBJ2-1	TGTGCCAGCAGCAGGTCTAGCGGGGGGCCCAATGAGCAGTTCTTC	CASSRSSGGPNEQFF